A single TCR beta chain is shown here with its context. Relative to its sample, this clone is medium-sized (0.01 to 0.1%). Its antigen is still unknown. Base quality data are lacking; no much larger clone is found one base away. This sample is drawn from a study of Tregs in tolerant kidney transplant recipients (dated by TCRdb to the late 2010s). For the wider study: Transplants used related donors with nonmyeloablative bone marrow transplantation; mixed chimerism was transient in the human trials. For 15 to 20 days, sorted recipient Tregs were cultured with IL-2 and irradiated activated donor B cells, with a restimulation on day 11. Once the B cell culture was finished, the cells were sorted into two populations: CD4+CD8-CD25+CD127- and CD4+CD8-4-1BB+CD40L-. Activated donor B cells were produced by a roughly nine-day culture on irradiated CD40L-expressing 3T3 cells in the presence of cyclosporin A and IL-4. Additional Treg samples were obtained by sorting recipient CD4+CD25+CD127- cells from a 3-day mixed lymphocyte reaction with belatacept, in some cases after a subsequent roughly 5-day donor restimulation. During sorting of primary belatacept mixed lymphocyte reaction cultures, recipient cells were distinguished from donor cells with antibodies. Before combined kidney and bone marrow transplantation, this study identified donor-specific regulatory T cells using TCRbeta sequencing and then followed those same cells after transplant. The paper's findings and limits, for the study overall: The study was constrained by small patient numbers, and validation of the findings is required in larger populations and under other immunosuppression protocols. Donor-specific Treg expansion exceeded global Treg expansion in tolerant patients, suggesting antigen-driven rather than nonspecific expansion. Biological reproducibility was not examined directly, but technical replication error appeared to be minimal. For some patients the PCR primers changed over time, which made it impossible to compare the samples from those patients at the nucleotide level. Expanding Tregs with activated donor B cells appeared to identify the most biologically relevant and donor-specific TCRbeta repertoire.

The patients were a few recipients of combined kidney and bone marrow transplants from the ITN036ST trial, and samples were available only from these trial subjects. Healthy control blood was processed by Ficoll density gradient to PBMCs and cryopreserved; patient PBMCs were collected before and after transplant. For TCRbeta CDR3 sequencing, genomic DNA was extracted from sorted cells using the QIAGEN DNeasy Blood and Tissue Kit. High-throughput TCRbeta CDR3 sequencing, which included PCR amplification with bias correction and internal controls, was done commercially through immunoSEQ. In the authors' own workflow: Unique productive TCRbeta sequences were defined by CDR3 nucleotide sequence where primers matched, otherwise by CDR3 amino acid sequence with Vbeta and Jbeta genes. Sequences were defined as donor-reactive when expanded at least 5-fold in CFSE-low cells versus unstimulated cells and present at a frequency of at least 0.01% in CFSE-low cells. Repertoire divergence was quantified by Jensen-Shannon divergence using the top 100 TCRbeta sequences ranked by frequency. For any sample with multiple sequencing runs, sorting error was corrected in each run separately before the runs were pooled. TCRdb took this table from immuneACCESS and kept in-frame rearrangements with V and J called. Such tables lack part of the clones; where checked against another copy, unresolved V genes explain under half of the gap, and the rest is unexplained. V, J and clone size reflect that table, while D and trimming were determined from the DNA. In all, the sample holds more than 1,500 clones, and roughly two fifths of those were seen once. Of the sample, 20% to 25% is held by the ten largest clones.

Its CDR3 holds 15 amino acids, cysteine through phenylalanine. This entry keeps only the CDR3 DNA: 45 bases, framed from base 1. The V and J ends are trimmed by 5 bases and 5 bases, leaving 19 bases between them. Sequences MGHRA (CDR1) and YSYEKL (CDR2) are obtained from the germline V gene. The V and J segments used are TRBV4-1 and TRBJ2-7, with TRBD2 tentatively as D gene (5 bases match). The sample consisted of Tregs from blood cultured with allogeneic cells. The origin of this receptor is a human patient who received a combined kidney and bone marrow transplant. Following transplantation, T cells from the graft donor may be among those present. The encoded CDR3 is CASSVGQPTRDEQYF. The DNA sequence is given as TGCGCCAGCAGCGTCGGGCAGCCTACTAGGGACGAGCAGTACTTC.